These 16 T cell receptor beta chains were all obtained from the same sample, sequenced in a study of OX40 agonist ivuxolimab in advanced cancers. TCRdb's copy holds only in-frame clones and misses some; the assay was immunoSEQ multiplex PCR. This table has around 53,000 clones, 70% to 90% appearing once. The specimen comprised CD4+ or CD8+ T cells sorted from blood, sampled in a trial of the OX40 agonist ivuxolimab. These TCRs come from an adult with an advanced solid tumor such as melanoma, head and neck, liver or kidney cancer.

The chain recombines TRBV5-1 with TRBJ1-4, with 8 positions matching TRBD1. V trimming: 4 bases; J trimming: 5 bases; junction bases outside the gene matches: 13. The CDR3 is 17 amino acids. The germline gives CDR1 SGHRS, CDR2 YFSETQ. The chain's CDR3 is CASSPKMRTGPNEKLFF. The CDR3, as DNA: TGCGCCAGCAGCCCCAAAATGAGGACAGGGCCAAATGAAAAACTGTTTTTT.

The genes are TRBV5-4 and TRBJ1-6; D is perhaps TRBD1 (6 bases). CDR1 and CDR2 (germline): SGHNT, YYREEE (reference sequence). The CDR3 spans 15 residues. Trimming took 3 bases from V and 6 from J, leaving 13 bases between them. The DNA of the CDR3 is TGTGCCAGCAGCTGGTACACAGGGTTTAATTCACCCCTCCACTTT. It translates to CASSWYTGFNSPLHF. The variable domain in full, completed from reference TRBV5-4 and TRBJ1-6, reads ETGVTQSPTHLIKTRGQQVTLRCSSQSGHNTVSWYQQALGQGPQFIFQYYREEENGRGNFPPRFSGLQFPNYSSELNVNALELDDSALYLCASSWYTGFNSPLHFGNGTRLTVT.

This clone was observed a handful of times. V gene TRBV2 combines with J gene TRBJ1-4; 9 bases line up with TRBD1. This CDR3 contains 14 residues. Germline lookup yields CDR1 SNHLY and CDR2 FYNNEI. After removal of 5 bases from V and 5 bases from J, the junction contained 3 bases not matched to a gene. The CDR3 DNA reads TGTGCCAGCAGTTCGGGGACAGGGAATGAAAAACTGTTTTTT. Translation: CASSSGTGNEKLFF.

The CDR3 is CASSLVGEGYTEAFF. The CDR3 nucleotides are TGCGCCAGCAGCTTGGTGGGGGAGGGGTACACTGAAGCTTTCTTT. The chain has TRBV5-1 and TRBJ1-1; tentative D call: TRBD1 (5 bases). Germline V CDR1 and CDR2: SGHRS, YFSETQ. Deletions cut 0 bases from V and 3 bases from J, with 12 bases between. The CDR3 length is 15 residues.

This chain connects TRBV12-5 to TRBJ2-7; the match to TRBD2 covers 14 bases. The CDR3 extends over 13 amino acids. Losses at the gene ends were 7 bases for V and 6 bases for J; bases not matched to a gene: 2. Germline CDR1 is LGHNT and CDR2 is FRNRAP. CDR3 DNA sequence: TGTGCTAGTGTCGGACTAGCGGGAGGCGAGCAGTACTTC. Protein: CASVGLAGGEQYF.

The V gene is TRBV4-1, the J gene TRBJ2-1, with unresolved D. Trimming left V 2 bases short and J 8 bases short, with 22 bases between. The length of the CDR3 is 17 residues. Germline loops: CDR1 MGHRA, CDR2 YSYEKL. The CDR3 DNA reads as TGCGCCAGCAGCCAACCTCTTCCTAGTACCGGAGAGTATGAGCAGTTCTTC. Translating gives CASSQPLPSTGEYEQFF.

This chain uses TRBV5-3 with TRBJ2-7; 10 bases agree with TRBD1. TRBV5-3 is classed as an ORF, of uncertain function. V gave up 0 bases and J gave up 5 bases; unmatched junction bases: 5. The CDR3 is 15 residues long. The CDR3 spells CARSLGDRGGDEQYF. CDR3 bases: TGTGCCAGAAGCTTGGGGGACAGGGGCGGGGACGAGCAGTACTTC.

This clone was seen once. The gene calls are TRBV27 and TRBJ2-7; 12 bases are shared with TRBD1. This CDR3 has 15 residues. Germline V gene lookup returns CDR1 MNHEY and CDR2 SMNVEV (reference sequence). After removal of 6 bases from V and 4 bases from J, the junction contained 7 bases not matched to a gene. The CDR3 protein is CASSNGDRGLYEQYF. CDR3 nucleotide sequence: TGTGCCAGCAGCAACGGGGACAGGGGGCTTTACGAGCAGTACTTC.

This sequence joins TRBV4-1 and TRBJ2-7; 9 nucleotides match TRBD1. The CDR3 has 15 amino acids. With V trimmed by 1 base and J by 2 bases, 3 bases remained unmatched. From germline, CDR1 is MGHRA and CDR2 YSYEKL. The CDR3 DNA reads TGCGCCAGCAGCCAAGTGGGGACAGGGACCTACGAGCAGTACTTC. Its translation is CASSQVGTGTYEQYF.

V usage is TRBV6-5 and J usage is TRBJ1-2, with D tentatively TRBD1 (6 bases). The CDR3 is made up of 14 amino acids. The V end was cut by 6 bases, the J end by 3 bases, with 14 bases between. The germline gives CDR1 MNHEY, CDR2 SVGAGI. CDR3: CASRLAGGDYGYTF. In DNA, the CDR3 is TGTGCCAGCAGATTAGCCGGGGGCGACTATGGCTACACCTTC.

The V and J genes are TRBV2 and TRBJ1-2; D is unclear. The CDR3 has 14 residues. Between the trimmed V and J ends, which lost 7 bases and 6 bases, there was a span of 18 bases. Per germline, CDR1 SNHLY and CDR2 FYNNEI. This CDR3 is CASTKTPNVDGYTF. The CDR3 region has the DNA TGTGCCAGCACCAAAACACCGAATGTGGATGGCTACACCTTC.

Remarks on this clone: The same CDR3 also results from other DNA sequences found in this sample. The chain uses TRBV6-1 and TRBJ2-7; D is unresolved. There are 11 residues in the CDR3. Germline V lookup: CDR1 MNHNS, CDR2 SASEGT. V was cut by 6 bases and J by 2 bases, with 5 bases left in between. DNA for the CDR3: TGTGCCAGCAGCCGTACCTACGAGCAGTACTTC. This codes for CASSRTYEQYF.

The chain uses TRBV11-3 and TRBJ1-2, with unresolved D. Germline V gene lookup returns CDR1 SGHNT and CDR2 YENEEA. V was shortened by 0 bases and J by 8 bases, with 4 bases between the two germline ends. The CDR3 length is 11 residues. CDR3 region: CASSLDTGYTF. The CDR3 DNA reads TGTGCCAGCAGCTTAGATACCGGCTACACCTTC.

The V call is TRBV7-2, the J call TRBJ2-5, with 8 nucleotides matching TRBD2. The CDR3 extends over 15 amino acids. Trimming took 3 bases from V and 6 from J; bases not matched to a gene: 9. Germline V lookup: CDR1 SGHTA, CDR2 FQGNSA. The CDR3 spells CASSLGLGGRQTQYF. The CDR3 DNA reads TGTGCCAGCAGCTTGGGCCTGGGCGGGAGGCAGACCCAGTACTTC.

CDR3 residues: CSDAGTTRTDTQYF. CDR3 coding DNA: TGCAGCGACGCCGGGACTACCCGCACAGATACGCAGTATTTT. This sequence joins TRBV29-1 and TRBJ2-3; 7 bases match TRBD2. V shed 7 bases, J shed 1 base, and the junction held 8 bases outside the gene matches. The germline V gene has CDR1 SQVTM and CDR2 ANQGSEA. The length of the CDR3 is 14 residues.

This chain links TRBV10-3 with TRBJ2-3; 8 nucleotides align to TRBD1. The V gene end was trimmed by 2 bases and the J gene end by 1 base; junction bases not matched to a gene: 2. In germline, CDR1 is ENHRY, CDR2 SYGVKD. The CDR3 totals 15 residues. The CDR3, as DNA: TGTGCCATCAGTGAGCCGGGACAGGGCACAGATACGCAGTATTTT. This sequence encodes CAISEPGQGTDTQYF.